The next 2 T cell receptor beta chains were all read from a single sample in a study of shared clonotypes between healthy human individuals. This table comes from immunoSEQ multiplex PCR, and its TCRdb copy is limited to in-frame clones, with some not included. The sample has about 1.1 million clones, 70% to 80% seen once; the top ten hold 0.89%. The sample comprised memory CD4+ T cells from PBMCs. The subset here: CD45RA-negative fraction. These receptors all stem from a man aged 18-30 years in good health. Some clones in this sample may be carry-over from other donors' samples.

J is TRBJ2-6 and V is TRBV5-6; D remains unclear. This CDR3 contains 15 residues. The germline V gene has CDR1 SGHDT and CDR2 YYEEEE. The V end lost 2 bases, the J end lost 0 bases, and 6 bases lay between the germline ends. The CDR3 here is CASSFGLSGANVLTF. The CDR3 DNA is TGTGCCAGCAGCTTCGGGCTCTCTGGGGCCAACGTCCTGACTTTC.

This clone was observed a few times. The chain employs TRBV4-1 and TRBJ2-2; 10 nucleotides line up with TRBD2. Germline V gives CDR1 MGHRA, CDR2 YSYEKL. Germline trimming cut 4 bases from V and 7 bases from J; bases unmatched to any gene: 6. This CDR3 has 15 amino acids. CDR3 loop: CASSRSGRGIGELFF. The CDR3 region has the DNA TGCGCCAGCAGCCGCAGCGGGAGGGGAATCGGGGAGCTGTTTTTT.